The T cell receptor (beta chain) described here comes from a study of vaccination and CD4 T cells after COVID-19. Study information: Overlapping peptides of the spike proteins of SARS-CoV-2, HCoV-NL63, HCoV-OC43 and HCoV-229E were used for cell stimulation. General study findings and limits: Of the reactive clones in convalescent patients, a median about 85% showed up only post-vaccination.

V lost 3 bases and J lost 4, with 21 bases in between. Germline V gives CDR1 MGHRA, CDR2 YSYEKL. This CDR3 is 17 amino acids long. On this clonotype: What it binds is not known.

Stated treatment: approximately 10-day PBMC culture with coronavirus spike peptide pools or control peptides (ViraFEST assay). ViraFEST enlarged antigen-specific T cell populations with peptide pools and afterwards sequenced TCRs. The study sequenced cultured CD4+ T cell DNA using the Oncomine TCR Beta short-read assay. TCRdb called the PCR reads again in MiXCR, with one record for every CDR3 protein. The sample consists of some 10,000 distinct CDR3 sequences, around 42% of them appearing once. This chain joins TRBV4-1 and TRBJ1-2; D is possibly TRBD1 (6 bases). This sequence originates from a human donor who had recovered from COVID-19. Sequenced sample: CD4+ T cells from blood, cultured in vitro. CDR3 region: CASSHIMTGPLGYGYTF. The DNA of the CDR3 is TGCGCCAGCAGCCACATTATGACAGGCCCGCTAGGCTATGGCTACACCTTC.